The T cell receptor beta chain described here comes from a study of blood T cell repertoires in COVID-19. This CDR3 spans 15 amino acids. In germline, CDR1 is LGHDT, CDR2 YNNKEL (reference sequence). The ends lost 2 bases at V and 4 bases at J; junction bases unmatched: 3. Some clones are missing from TCRdb's copy, which holds only in-frame ones; the method was immunoSEQ multiplex PCR. The sample includes 50,000 or so clones, approximately 80% seen only once; the top ten take about 20%. This clone was seen only once. The chain is built from TRBV3-1 (or the pseudogene TRBV3-2) and TRBJ2-3; 10 bases match TRBD2. The sequencing sample was made of peripheral blood. This receptor was obtained from a human donor with active or convalescent COVID-19. The donor label of this sample is uncertain. CDR3 sequence reads: CASSQIAGGADTQYF. The CDR3 DNA sequence: TGTGCCAGCAGCCAAATAGCGGGAGGCGCAGATACGCAGTATTTT.